The present entry profiles one TCR beta chain with its context. Using its own MiXCR run on the 5' RACE reads, TCRdb lists one record per CDR3 protein. The table lists more than 85,000 distinct CDR3 sequences, roughly a sixth of them singletons. This entry comes from a study of T cells of healthy individuals. The CDR3 is made up of 12 amino acids. Trimming cost V 3 bases and J 8 bases, with 8 bases left between them. From germline, CDR1 is LNHNV and CDR2 YYDKDF (reference sequence). The TCR originated in a human donor in good health. The chain combines TRBV15 with TRBJ2-1; possibly TRBD1 for D (6 bases). The CDR3 here is CATSRPGDEQFF. CDR3 in DNA: TGTGCCACCAGCAGGCCAGGGGATGAGCAGTTCTTC.